This is a list of T cell receptor beta chains from one sample in a study of T-cell reconstitution after alpha-beta-depleted transplantation in children. TCRdb reprocessed the PCR reads via MiXCR and lists one record per CDR3 protein. The table includes about 360,000 distinct CDR3 sequences, less than 15% detected once. Sequenced here: PBMCs, sampled from the stem cell graft. The receptors originated from a human donor who donated a stem cell graft to a child with Fanconi anemia. CDR3s include the opening cysteine and the closing phenylalanine or tryptophan. Fields, in order: clone size, V gene, J gene, D gene, CDR3 DNA, CDR3 protein. The D gene is left open where the match is weak. The size of a clone is reported for some rows only, either as once, few or many, or as a class for expanded clones.

>few|TRBV4-1|TRBJ2-2|TRBD2
TGCGCCAGCAGCCAACCGGGCGGGAGGTACACCGGGGAGCTGTTTTTT
CASSQPGGRYTGELFF
>-|TRBV6-1|TRBJ2-4|-
TGTGCCAGCAGGGATCAGGTAGCCAAAAACATTCAGTACTTC
CASRDQVAKNIQYF
>few|TRBV6-5|TRBJ1-2|-
TGTGCCAGCAGTTACAGGGGTGGGGGCTACACCTTC
CASSYRGGGYTF
>few|TRBV15|TRBJ2-6|-
TGTGCCACCAGCAGAGACATTCAGTCCGCCCTCTCTGGGGCCAACGTCCTGACTTTC
CATSRDIQSALSGANVLTF
>-|TRBV2|TRBJ2-1|-
TGTGCCAGCAAAAGTTTGGGGCTGAGCTCCTACAATGAGCAGTTCTTC
CASKSLGLSSYNEQFF
>-|TRBV7-9|TRBJ1-4|-
TGTGCCAGCAGCTTAACTAAGTGGCCTAATGAAAAACTGTTTTTT
CASSLTKWPNEKLFF
>-|TRBV5-6|TRBJ2-5|-
TGTGCCAGCAGCTTTAGGGCCAGGTCTTTCCAAGAGACCCAGTACTTC
CASSFRARSFQETQYF
>few|TRBV15|TRBJ1-3|-
TGTGCCACCAGCAGAGATGCAGGGACAACTGGAAACACCATATATTTT
CATSRDAGTTGNTIYF
>-|TRBV7-2|TRBJ1-2|-
TGTGCCAGCAGCTTAGCTGTGACAGAAGTCTATGGCTACACCTTC
CASSLAVTEVYGYTF
>few|TRBV20-1|TRBJ2-1|-
TGCAGTGCTAGCACCGGGGGGCTGGATGAGCAGTTCTTC
CSASTGGLDEQFF
>many|TRBV12-3/TRBV12-4|TRBJ2-5|TRBD2
TGTGCCAGCAAGGGCGGGGGTTTCCAAGAGACCCAGTACTTC
CASKGGGFQETQYF
>few|TRBV3-1|TRBJ1-1|TRBD1
TGTGCCAGCAGCCGTTCGACAGGGGAGAACACTGAAGCTTTCTTT
CASSRSTGENTEAFF
>many|TRBV7-9|TRBJ2-7|-
TGTGCCAGCAGCCTAGGAACGCAGAACCACGAGCAGTACTTC
CASSLGTQNHEQYF
>-|TRBV5-6|TRBJ1-1|-
TGTGCCAGCACCTCGAGTTTTTTCCATGGGGAGAGTGAAGCTTTCTTT
CASTSSFFHGESEAFF
>many|TRBV12-3/TRBV12-4|TRBJ1-5|-
TGTGCCAGCAGCACCGGGACCCTAAATCAGCCCCAGCATTTT
CASSTGTLNQPQHF
>few|TRBV5-6|TRBJ1-1|-
TGTGCCAGCAGCCCAGGGAGTAGGTTCATCGCGGGCTCTGAAGCTTTCTTT
CASSPGSRFIAGSEAFF
>-|TRBV5-1|TRBJ2-1|-
TGCGCCAGCATAGGGTCCAATGAGCAGTTCTTC
CASIGSNEQFF
>-|TRBV20-1|TRBJ1-2|-
TGCAGTGCTCCGACAGGCCTCTATGGCTACACCTTC
CSAPTGLYGYTF
>-|TRBV4-3|TRBJ2-7|-
TGCGCCAGCAGCCAAGTCGACGGAAGGAGCTCCTACGAGCAGTACTTC
CASSQVDGRSSYEQYF
>-|TRBV12-3/TRBV12-4|TRBJ2-7|TRBD2
TGTGCCAGCAGGTATAGCGGGGCCTCCTACGAGCAGTACTTC
CASRYSGASYEQYF
>many|TRBV5-1|TRBJ2-2|-
TGCGCCAGCCGGGTCCTCCCAGTTCCGAACACCGGGGAGCTGTTTTTT
CASRVLPVPNTGELFF
>-|TRBV11-1|TRBJ2-2|TRBD2
TGTGCCAGCAGCTCACTAGCGGGGTACTTGAACACCGGGGAGCTGTTTTTT
CASSSLAGYLNTGELFF
>many|TRBV5-4|TRBJ2-2|-
TGTGCCAGCAGCACGACCGACATGGGGCTAGGCGGGGAGCTGTTTTTT
CASSTTDMGLGGELFF
>-|TRBV5-1|TRBJ2-7|-
TGCGCCAGCAGCTCCGGGACGGTTGTCTACGAGCAGTACTTC
CASSSGTVVYEQYF
>few|TRBV5-1|TRBJ2-3|TRBD2
TGCGCCAGCAGCTTGGCCTTAGCGGGGGTTACAGATACGCAGTATTTT
CASSLALAGVTDTQYF
>many|TRBV27|TRBJ1-1|-
TGTGCCAGTGGGGGCACTGAAGCTTTCTTT
CASGGTEAFF
>many|TRBV6-4|TRBJ2-1|TRBD2
TGTGCCAGCAGTGAGCGGGGGGGCCACAATGAGCAGTTCTTC
CASSERGGHNEQFF
>many|TRBV4-1|TRBJ1-2|-
TGCGCCAGCAGCCAAGATGTCCTCGGGAGGGTGGGGCGCCTTTCATTCGATGGCTACACCTTC
CASSQDVLGRVGRLSFDGYTF
>-|TRBV9|TRBJ2-2|-
TGTGCCAGCACCCTTAGTGGGGGGGGGCCCACCGGGGAGCTGTTTTTT
CASTLSGGGPTGELFF
>few|TRBV7-7|TRBJ2-6|TRBD1
TGTGCCCTGGGGACAGGGACGTCTGGGGCCAACGTCCTGACTTTC
CALGTGTSGANVLTF
>-|TRBV12-3/TRBV12-4|TRBJ1-5|-
TGTGCCAGCAGCCCGGACGGCGCTAACCAGCCCCAGCATTTT
CASSPDGANQPQHF
>-|TRBV25-1|TRBJ2-7|-
TGTGCCAGCACTACAGGGTACGAGCAGTACTTC
CASTTGYEQYF
>once|TRBV11-2|TRBJ2-1|TRBD2
TGTGCCAGCAGCTTCCAAGGACTAGCGGGGTGGGGCAATGAGCAGTTCTTC
CASSFQGLAGWGNEQFF
>-|TRBV3-1|TRBJ2-1|-
TGTGCCAGCAGCCACATGTCGGGGGTGAACTACAATGAGCAGTTCTTC
CASSHMSGVNYNEQFF
>few|TRBV4-2|TRBJ1-2|-
TGTGCCAGCAGCCAAGCGGCCGGTCCTGTCTATGGCTACACCTTC
CASSQAAGPVYGYTF
>-|TRBV7-2|TRBJ1-1|TRBD1
TGTGCCAGCAGCTTAGTGGACAGGGCCCCTGAAGCTTTCTTT
CASSLVDRAPEAFF
>many|TRBV12-3/TRBV12-4|TRBJ2-3|TRBD2
TGTGCCAGCAACACAGTCGTTGGGAGGGAGCAGTATTTT
CASNTVVGREQYF